This entry lists 20 T cell receptor beta chains sequenced from one sample in a study of blood T cell repertoires in COVID-19. TCRdb keeps only in-frame clones here, not all; method: immunoSEQ multiplex PCR. The sample holds 150,000 or so clones, roughly 83% seen once. Sequencing input: peripheral blood. These receptors all stem from a woman aged 65 to 85 with COVID-19, enrolled during active disease.

The CDR3 protein is CASSVAGKGTQYF. The CDR3 DNA sequence: TGTGCCAGCAGCGTAGCGGGTAAAGGGACCCAGTACTTC. The chain has TRBV9 and TRBJ2-5; no firm D call. Germline V gives CDR1 SGDLS, CDR2 YYNGEE. The CDR3 is made up of 13 amino acids. The V end lost 0 bases, the J end lost 7 bases, and 10 bases lay between the germline ends.

J is TRBJ2-5 and V is TRBV9, with D possibly being TRBD2 (7 bases). The CDR3 length is 14 residues. Trimming removed 7 bases at V and 4 bases at J, with 17 bases between. Per the germline V gene, CDR1 is SGDLS and CDR2 is YYNGEE. CDR3 nucleotides: TGTGCCAGCGGCAACGGGGGAGGGGGAGAGACCCAGTACTTC. Protein sequence: CASGNGGGGETQYF.

The V and J genes are TRBV5-1 and TRBJ1-1; 7 bases fit TRBD1. The CDR3 has 14 residues. V gave up 4 bases and J gave up 3 bases; unmatched junction bases: 6. Germline CDR1 is SGHRS and CDR2 is YFSETQ. CDR3 DNA: TGCGCCAGCAGCCTGACAGGGTTGGACACTGAAGCTTTCTTT. The encoded protein is CASSLTGLDTEAFF.

The V and J genes are TRBV14 and TRBJ1-1; 9 bases fit TRBD1. Germline V gene sequence: CDR1 SGHDN, CDR2 FVKESK. J lost 5 bases, V lost 4 bases, and 5 bases had no gene match. The CDR3 length is 14 residues. The CDR3 region is CASSPGQGWTEAFF. In DNA, the CDR3 is TGTGCCAGCAGCCCCGGACAGGGGTGGACTGAAGCTTTCTTT. Together with reference TRBV14 and TRBJ1-1, the CDR3 gives the full variable domain: EAGVTQFPSHSVIEKGQTVTLRCDPISGHDNLYWYRRVMGKEIKFLLHFVKESKQDESGMPNNRFLAERTGGTYSTLKVQPAELEDSGVYFCASSPGQGWTEAFFGQGTRLTVV.

V gene TRBV30 combines with J gene TRBJ2-5, with D possibly being TRBD1 (5 bases). V shed 3 bases and J shed 3 bases, with 11 bases lying between them. Germline values: CDR1 GTSNPN, CDR2 SVGIG (reference sequence). This CDR3 has 13 residues. The DNA of the CDR3 is TGTGCCTGGAGAGGCAGGGTCGAAGAGACCCAGTACTTC. Its protein is CAWRGRVEETQYF.

The V call is TRBV2, the J call TRBJ1-1, with D possibly matching TRBD1 (6 bases). Trimming stripped 10 bases from V and 5 bases from J, with 20 bases between. Germline-derived CDR1 and CDR2 are SNHLY and FYNNEI. The CDR3 contains 14 residues. The CDR3 region has the DNA TGTGCCAAAAGAAGGGGCAGGGGATATACTGAAGCTTTCTTT. Its protein is CAKRRGRGYTEAFF.

The chain recombines TRBV30 with TRBJ1-4; a possible D gene is TRBD1 (5 bases). V lost 3 bases and J lost 8, with 13 bases in between. Germline-derived CDR1 and CDR2 are GTSNPN and SVGIG (reference sequence). CDR3 length: 13 amino acids. The CDR3 reads CAWSASGKEKLFF. The CDR3, as DNA: TGTGCCTGGAGCGCTTCAGGGAAGGAAAAACTGTTTTTT.

The chain carries TRBV15 and TRBJ2-7, with a tentative D call TRBD2 (7 bases). V lost 5 bases and J 1 base, leaving 15 bases between the germline ends. CDR3 length: 15 amino acids. Per germline, CDR1 LNHNV and CDR2 YYDKDF (reference sequence). CDR3 protein: CATSRGAGESYEQYF. In DNA, the CDR3 is TGTGCCACCAGCCGGGGGGCAGGGGAGTCCTACGAGCAGTACTTC.

This clone appeared once. The genes are TRBV27 and TRBJ2-3; 9 bases map to TRBD2. V dropped 6 bases and J dropped 4; count of bases not matched to a gene: 5. From germline, CDR1 is MNHEY and CDR2 SMNVEV (reference sequence). The CDR3 contains 14 residues. The CDR3 is CASRLAGFSDTQYF. For the CDR3, the DNA is TGTGCCAGCAGGCTAGCGGGGTTTTCAGATACGCAGTATTTT.

A note on this clone: An end of the junction differs from the germline gene, which may be a read error. The chain uses TRBV6-6 and TRBJ1-1; 7 bases are a match to TRBD1. Germline loops: CDR1 MNHNY, CDR2 SVGAGI (reference sequence). This CDR3 has 14 amino acids. The CDR3 DNA reads as TGTGCCAGCAGCAAGACAGGGTTGAAGACTGAAGCTTTCTTT. It codes for CASSKTGLKTEAFF.

This chain connects TRBV30 to TRBJ1-1; D gene unclear. V was clipped by 0 bases and J by 8 bases, with 10 bases between them. Germline CDR1 is GTSNPN and CDR2 is SVGIG (reference sequence). The CDR3 runs 12 residues. CDR3 protein: CAWSVGVREAFF. The DNA for the CDR3 is TGTGCCTGGAGTGTCGGGGTTAGGGAAGCTTTCTTT.

CDR3 loop: CASSATGGSGNTIYF. CDR3 in DNA: TGTGCCAGTAGTGCAACAGGGGGCTCTGGAAACACCATATATTTT. The V gene is TRBV19, the J gene TRBJ1-3, with TRBD1 matching 8 bases. The V gene end was trimmed by 5 bases and the J gene end by 0 bases; junction bases not matched to a gene: 3. Germline loops: CDR1 LNHDA, CDR2 SQIVND (reference sequence). The length of the CDR3 is 15 residues.

This chain joins TRBV6-2 or TRBV6-3 and TRBJ1-1; TRBD1 agrees at 7 bases. The CDR3 contains 15 residues. Germline CDR1 MNHEY, CDR2 SVGEGT. After removal of 4 bases from V and 4 bases from J, the junction contained 9 bases not matched to a gene. CDR3: CASSSHQGVGTEAFF. The DNA for the CDR3 is TGTGCCAGCAGTTCCCACCAGGGGGTGGGCACTGAAGCTTTCTTT.

Only one count was recorded for this clone. The chain joins TRBV2 to TRBJ2-3, with TRBD2 matching over 8 bases. The V segment lost 6 bases and the J segment 2 bases; nucleotides outside the gene matches: 4. The germline V gene encodes CDR1 SNHLY and CDR2 FYNNEI. CDR3 size: 14 residues. The CDR3 DNA follows: TGTGCCAGCAGCAGAGCGGGGGTCACAGATACGCAGTATTTT. Translating it yields CASSRAGVTDTQYF. Full variable domain (rest looked up from reference TRBV2 and TRBJ2-3): EPEVTQTPSHQVTQMGQEVILRCVPISNHLYFYWYRQILGQKVEFLVSFYNNEISEKSEIFDDQFSVERPDGSNFTLKIRSTKLEDSAMYFCASSRAGVTDTQYFGPGTRLTVL.

This clone was observed a handful of times. This chain links TRBV12-3 or TRBV12-4 with TRBJ1-3; no clear D gene. There are 12 residues in the CDR3. V was clipped by 11 bases and J by 0 bases, with 8 bases between them. This CDR3 is CAFGNSGNTIYF. For the CDR3, the DNA is TGTGCCTTCGGTAACTCTGGAAACACCATATATTTT.

J is TRBJ2-2 and V is TRBV5-3; D possibly corresponds to TRBD1 (6 bases). TRBV5-3 qualifies as an ORF whose function is uncertain. The V gene lost 2 bases and the J gene lost 5 bases, with 16 bases spanning the gap. There are 16 residues in the CDR3. CDR3 region: CARSLHRDTGTGELFF. CDR3 coding DNA: TGTGCCAGAAGCTTACACCGGGACACAGGGACCGGGGAGCTGTTTTTT.

The V gene is TRBV3-1 (or the pseudogene TRBV3-2), the J gene TRBJ2-5; weak D call: TRBD2 (6 bases). The CDR3 totals 19 residues. V was cut by 4 bases and J by 2 bases, with 26 bases left in between. CDR1 is LGHDT, CDR2 YNNKEL, per germline (reference sequence). The CDR3 is CASSRTLVSAGGPQETQYF. The CDR3 DNA sequence: TGTGCCAGCAGCCGGACCCTAGTTAGTGCCGGGGGACCTCAAGAGACCCAGTACTTC.

This chain links TRBV5-1 with TRBJ2-3; 8 bases map to TRBD2. The CDR3 length is 17 residues. V shed 4 bases, J shed 5 bases, and the junction held 15 bases outside the gene matches. The germline V gene encodes CDR1 SGHRS and CDR2 YFSETQ. DNA for the CDR3: TGCGCCAGCAGCCCAGGGACTAGGGCCTCCCCCCTAGATACGCAGTATTTT. Translation gives CASSPGTRASPLDTQYF. The variable domain in full, completed from reference TRBV5-1 and TRBJ2-3, reads KAGVTQTPRYLIKTRGQQVTLSCSPISGHRSVSWYQQTPGQGLQFLFEYFSETQRNKGNFPGRFSGRQFSNSRSEMNVSTLELGDSALYLCASSPGTRASPLDTQYFGPGTRLTVL.

This rearrangement joins TRBV6-4 to TRBJ1-6; 8 bases match TRBD1. J gave up 9 bases and V 6 bases, and 4 bases lay outside the gene matches. CDR3 length: 13 amino acids. Germline V CDR1 and CDR2: MRHNA, SNTAGT. The CDR3 DNA follows: TGTGCCAGCAGCCCCGACAGGGGTTCACCCCTCCACTTT. This gives the protein CASSPDRGSPLHF.

The rearrangement uses TRBV19 and TRBJ1-6; D remains ambiguous. The CDR3 consists of 17 residues. V was cut by 4 bases and J by 8 bases, with 21 bases left in between. Looked up from germline, CDR1 is LNHDA and CDR2 is SQIVND (reference sequence). CDR3 coding DNA: TGTGCCAGTAGTACCGGGATTGGGGAGGTCCAGGATTCACCCCTCCACTTT. Amino acids: CASSTGIGEVQDSPLHF.